A selection of T cell receptor beta chains follows, all from one sample in a study of T cell responses to AZD1222 COVID-19 vaccine. The table came from immunoSEQ multiplex PCR; TCRdb's copy has only in-frame clones and leaves some out. The sample holds about 120,000 clones, 85% to 90% seen once. Sequencing was performed on peripheral blood, taken on day 0 of AZD1222 vaccination. The source is an adult in good health. Both conserved end residues are part of each CDR3. A D gene is named only where the DNA matches it firmly. The listing skips clone size in some rows; elsewhere it reads once, few, many or a size class.

DNA,CDR3,V,D,J,size
TGCGCCAGCAGCCAAGAGGCTGCTGCTAACTATGGCTACACCTTC,CASSQEAAANYGYTF,TRBV4-1,-,TRBJ1-2,-
TGTGCCAGCAGCCCGGGGGGGACTAGCAATCAGCCCCAGCATTTT,CASSPGGTSNQPQHF,TRBV7-9,-,TRBJ1-5,-
TGTGCCAGCAGCTTTAACTATGGGGAGGTCTATGGCTACACCTTC,CASSFNYGEVYGYTF,TRBV5-4,-,TRBJ1-2,-
TGTGCCAGTAGTATAGCCCACAATCAGCCCCAGCATTTT,CASSIAHNQPQHF,TRBV19,-,TRBJ1-5,-
TGTGCCAGCAGTGCTAGGGTTCGGGGTGAGCAGTTCTTC,CASSARVRGEQFF,TRBV9,-,TRBJ2-1,-
TGCGCCAGCAGCTTGGAGGGACGTTCGAGGTATGGCTACACCTTC,CASSLEGRSRYGYTF,TRBV5-1,-,TRBJ1-2,-
TGTGCCAGCAGCTTAGGGGCCGATCAGCCCCAGCATTTT,CASSLGADQPQHF,TRBV7-9,-,TRBJ1-5,-
TGCGCCAGCAGTGAAGTTATACGGGGGGGCTATGGCTACACCTTC,CASSEVIRGGYGYTF,TRBV10-2,-,TRBJ1-2,-
TGTGCCAGCAGCCAAGAGGGGAGGGAGCAGTACTTC,CASSQEGREQYF,TRBV3-1/TRBV3-2,-,TRBJ2-7,-
TGTGCCAGCAGCCAAGGAGGGTTGTATCAGCCCCAGCATTTT,CASSQGGLYQPQHF,TRBV27,-,TRBJ1-5,-
TGTGCCTGGAGTGTACTGGGCTGGGACTATGGCTACACCTTC,CAWSVLGWDYGYTF,TRBV30,-,TRBJ1-2,few
TGCGCCAGCAGCCCCATCTCAGGAGCCTACGAGCAGTACTTC,CASSPISGAYEQYF,TRBV5-1,-,TRBJ2-7,-
TGTGCCACCAGTGATCTGACAGGGATAAGCACAGATACGCAGTATTTT,CATSDLTGISTDTQYF,TRBV24-1,TRBD1,TRBJ2-3,-
TGTGCCATCTCAAGGGTGAGCACTGAAGCTTTCTTT,CAISRVSTEAFF,TRBV2,-,TRBJ1-1,-
TGTGCCAGCACCAGTAAGTCAACTAATGAAAAACTGTTTTTT,CASTSKSTNEKLFF,TRBV3-1/TRBV3-2,-,TRBJ1-4,-
TGTGCCAGCTCACCTACCTTAGGACAGGTTAACTATGGCTACACCTTC,CASSPTLGQVNYGYTF,TRBV18,TRBD1,TRBJ1-2,-
TGTGCCAGCACCCCGCTAAAGCCAGATACGCAGTATTTT,CASTPLKPDTQYF,TRBV7-2,-,TRBJ2-3,-
TGTGCCAGCAGCCCCCACGCGGGAGGCTACACCTTC,CASSPHAGGYTF,TRBV5-5,-,TRBJ1-2,few
TGTGCCAGCAGTTACGGCAGGAACCAGCCCCAGCATTTT,CASSYGRNQPQHF,TRBV6-5,-,TRBJ1-5,-
TGTGCCAGCATCCCTACTAGCGGGAGATGGAACGAGCAGTACTTC,CASIPTSGRWNEQYF,TRBV7-6,TRBD2,TRBJ2-7,-
TGTGCCATCAGTGATCCAGGGGGCCCCGGAAACACCATATATTTT,CAISDPGGPGNTIYF,TRBV10-3,TRBD1,TRBJ1-3,-
TGTGCCATCAGTGAGGCAGTCACGACAGGGCGAGCTGAGCAGTTCTTC,CAISEAVTTGRAEQFF,TRBV10-3,TRBD1,TRBJ2-1,-
TGCGCCAGCAGCTTGGTTCGGGGACAGGGGACCGAGCAGTACTTC,CASSLVRGQGTEQYF,TRBV5-1,TRBD1,TRBJ2-7,-
TGTGCCAGCCAAACAGGGGGAGGAAACTATGGCTACACCTTC,CASQTGGGNYGYTF,TRBV2,TRBD1,TRBJ1-2,-
TGTGCCAGCAGCCCAGGAGGGTACTCACCCCTCCACTTT,CASSPGGYSPLHF,TRBV5-5,-,TRBJ1-6,-
TGTGCCAGCAGTTTAGAGAATATTGGACAGGGGAATTCACCCCTCCACTTT,CASSLENIGQGNSPLHF,TRBV27,TRBD1,TRBJ1-6,-
TGTGCCAGCAGCCAAGCGCAGGACAGGGGTACTGGCTACACCTTC,CASSQAQDRGTGYTF,TRBV4-2,TRBD1,TRBJ1-2,once
TGCGCCAGCAGCTTGGTAACGGGCTACGAGCAGTACTTC,CASSLVTGYEQYF,TRBV5-1,-,TRBJ2-7,-
TGTGCCAGCAGCTTGACCAGGGAATACTATGGCTACACCTTC,CASSLTREYYGYTF,TRBV5-6,-,TRBJ1-2,-
TGTGCCAGCAGTTACGGAGCAGGGGTCCATCAGCCCCAGCATTTT,CASSYGAGVHQPQHF,TRBV6-2/TRBV6-3,-,TRBJ1-5,-
TGTGCCAGCAGCCAAGATGACAGATACTACGAGCAGTACTTC,CASSQDDRYYEQYF,TRBV4-2,-,TRBJ2-7,-
TGTGCCAGCAGTTTATATGAGGGATTGGGCTACACCTTC,CASSLYEGLGYTF,TRBV28,-,TRBJ1-2,-
TGTGCCAGCAGTTCTCTACTTAGCGGACGATACAATGAGCAGTTCTTC,CASSSLLSGRYNEQFF,TRBV27,-,TRBJ2-1,-
TGTGCCAGTAGTATACCCTATGGCTACACCTTC,CASSIPYGYTF,TRBV19,-,TRBJ1-2,-
TGTGCCAGCAGCCAATTCGAACGGGATGGGGGCAATCAGCCCCAGCATTTT,CASSQFERDGGNQPQHF,TRBV4-2,-,TRBJ1-5,-
TGTGCCAGCAGCCCGGACCGGGACAATGAGCAGTTCTTC,CASSPDRDNEQFF,TRBV7-9,-,TRBJ2-1,-
TGTGCCAGCAGCCCAGGGGGGGGAGGGCCCCAGCATTTT,CASSPGGGGPQHF,TRBV11-2,TRBD1,TRBJ1-5,-
TGTGCCAGCAGCCCCCTTACCGGGGGCGAGGACACTGAAGCTTTCTTT,CASSPLTGGEDTEAFF,TRBV14,-,TRBJ1-1,-